The 8 T cell receptor beta chains given below trace back to one sample, sequenced in a study of radiotherapy plus CTLA-4 blockade in lung cancer. Clones were read by immunoSEQ multiplex PCR, and TCRdb kept only the in-frame ones, dropping some. The sample includes about 95,000 clones, 82% of them seen just once. The sample here was peripheral blood, taken from a patient treated with radiotherapy plus ipilimumab. The receptors derive from a human donor with non-small cell lung cancer who had a partial response to radiotherapy plus ipilimumab.

The chain uses TRBV30 and TRBJ1-1; maybe TRBD1 (6 bases). Between the trimmed V and J ends, which lost 4 bases and 0 bases, there was a span of 15 bases. Germline loops: CDR1 GTSNPN, CDR2 SVGIG (reference sequence). The CDR3 totals 15 residues. This CDR3 is CAWKRGWALNTEAFF. CDR3 coding DNA: TGTGCCTGGAAAAGGGGGTGGGCACTGAACACTGAAGCTTTCTTT.

The V gene is TRBV9, the J gene TRBJ2-2, with TRBD2 matching over 8 bases. The CDR3 length is 15 residues. Per germline, CDR1 SGDLS and CDR2 YYNGEE. The ends lost 4 bases at V and 1 base at J; junction bases unmatched: 3. The CDR3 DNA is TGTGCCAGCAGCTCTACTAGCGGGAACACCGGGGAGCTGTTTTTT. Encoded protein: CASSSTSGNTGELFF.

V gene TRBV28 combines with J gene TRBJ1-3; D is unresolved. V was trimmed by 5 bases and J by 4 bases, leaving 9 bases between them. Germline V gene sequence: CDR1 MDHEN, CDR2 SYDVKM. CDR3 size: 13 residues. In DNA, the CDR3 is TGTGCCAGCAGTGTAAACTCCGGAAACACCATATATTTT. Residues: CASSVNSGNTIYF.

The CDR3 spells CSVEGESRGTDTQYF. CDR3 nucleotide sequence: TGCAGCGTTGAAGGCGAGTCTCGAGGCACAGATACGCAGTATTTT. This chain joins TRBV29-1 and TRBJ2-3; D unresolved. Germline CDR1 and CDR2: SQVTM and ANQGSEA. The ends were cut back, 1 base at V and 1 base at J, with 12 bases in the middle. There are 15 residues in the CDR3.

This CDR3 is CAWSATGSGRETQYF. The CDR3 bases are TGTGCCTGGAGTGCAACCGGGAGTGGCAGGGAGACCCAGTACTTC. This chain connects TRBV30 to TRBJ2-5, with a possible D match to TRBD2 (6 bases). Germline V gene lookup returns CDR1 GTSNPN and CDR2 SVGIG (reference sequence). This CDR3 is built from 15 residues. Trimming left V 1 base short and J 5 bases short, with 17 bases between.

This sequence joins TRBV7-2 and TRBJ2-1, with D hard to call. This CDR3 has 12 amino acids. In germline, CDR1 is SGHTA, CDR2 FQGNSA. V lost 3 bases and J lost 8, with 8 bases in between. The CDR3 nucleotides read TGTGCCAGCAGCTTTCGAGGTGATGAGCAGTTCTTC. Its translation is CASSFRGDEQFF. Using reference TRBV7-2 and TRBJ2-1 for the parts outside the CDR3, the full variable domain is GAGVSQSPSNKVTEKGKDVELRCDPISGHTALYWYRQSLGQGLEFLIYFQGNSAPDKSGLPSDRFSAERTGGSVSTLTIQRTQQEDSAVYLCASSFRGDEQFFGPGTRLTVL.

This clone was counted a few times. The rearrangement joins TRBV6-1 to TRBJ2-1; maybe TRBD2 (6 bases). The CDR3 contains 14 residues. Trimming cost V 7 bases and J 8 bases, with 18 bases left between them. Germline-derived CDR1 and CDR2 are MNHNS and SASEGT. CDR3 in amino acids: CASTPSGSRDEQFF. The CDR3 DNA follows: TGTGCCAGCACCCCCAGCGGGTCCCGAGATGAGCAGTTCTTC.

This chain links TRBV18 with TRBJ2-1, with 8 bases identical to TRBD2. This CDR3 is 15 amino acids long. Germline assignment: CDR1 KGHSH and CDR2 LQKENI. V gave up 1 base and J gave up 6 bases; unmatched junction bases: 5. The CDR3 region is CASSPRREGGNEQFF. The CDR3 nucleotides read TGTGCCAGCTCACCACGACGGGAGGGAGGCAATGAGCAGTTCTTC.